Sequencing of this T cell receptor (beta chain) was carried out in a study of cytomegalovirus exposure and HLA in healthy donors. Study-wide findings and caveats: While the bulk of TCR sequences proved rare, some public TCRs turned up in many donors. Most TCR beta V segments were productive about 90% or about 30% of the time in an earlier analysis.

A word on this clone: Its antigen is unidentified.

V was cut by 0 bases and J by 2 bases, with 5 bases left in between. This CDR3 comprises 13 residues. Germline V gives CDR1 SGHRS, CDR2 YFSETQ. The PCR used 60 Vbeta and 13 Jbeta primers. The protocol was immunoSEQ multiplex PCR, while the TCRdb copy is restricted to in-frame clones and leaves out a portion. Recorded for this sample: some 130,000 clones. The sequence was obtained from a woman aged 55-75 years in good health and CMV-seronegative. This chain links TRBV5-1 with TRBJ1-1; no definite D call. Sequencing was performed on PBMCs. The CDR3 nucleotides are TGCGCCAGCAGCTTGGTTTCAAACACTGAAGCTTTCTTT. Its protein product is CASSLVSNTEAFF.